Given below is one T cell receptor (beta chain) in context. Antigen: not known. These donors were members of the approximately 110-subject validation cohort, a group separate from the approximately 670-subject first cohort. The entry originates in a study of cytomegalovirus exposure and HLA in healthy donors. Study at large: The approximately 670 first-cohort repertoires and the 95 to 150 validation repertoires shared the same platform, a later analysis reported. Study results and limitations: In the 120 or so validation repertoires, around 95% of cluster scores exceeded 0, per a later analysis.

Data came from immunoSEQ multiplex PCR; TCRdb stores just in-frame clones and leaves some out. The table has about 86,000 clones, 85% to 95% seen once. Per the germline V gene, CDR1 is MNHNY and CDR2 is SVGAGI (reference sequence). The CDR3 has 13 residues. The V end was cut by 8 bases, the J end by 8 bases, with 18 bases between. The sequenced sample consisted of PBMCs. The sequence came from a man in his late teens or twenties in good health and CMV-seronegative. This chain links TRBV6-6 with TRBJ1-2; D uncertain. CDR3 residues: CASLGYFGGGYTF. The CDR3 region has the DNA TGTGCCAGCCTCGGTTATTTCGGAGGAGGCTACACCTTC.